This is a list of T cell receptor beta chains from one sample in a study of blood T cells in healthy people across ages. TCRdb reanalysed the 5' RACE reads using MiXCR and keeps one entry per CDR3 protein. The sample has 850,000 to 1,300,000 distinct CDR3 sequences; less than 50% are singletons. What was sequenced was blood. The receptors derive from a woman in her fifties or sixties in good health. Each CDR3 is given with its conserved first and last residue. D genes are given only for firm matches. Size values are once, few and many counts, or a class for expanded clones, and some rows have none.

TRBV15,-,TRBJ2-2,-,CATSRDRDGPTGELFF,TGTGCCACCAGCAGAGATAGGGACGGTCCCACCGGGGAGCTGTTTTTT
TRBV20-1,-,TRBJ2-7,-,CSARTSVTYEQYF,TGCAGTGCTAGGACTAGTGTCACCTACGAGCAGTACTTC
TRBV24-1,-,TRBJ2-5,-,CATSDRATFTGEQYF,TGCGCCACCAGTGATCGGGCCACCTTTACGGGTGAGCAGTACTTC
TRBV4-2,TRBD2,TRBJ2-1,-,CASRADRGVFNEQFF,TGTGCCAGCAGAGCTGACCGGGGGGTTTTTAATGAGCAGTTCTTC
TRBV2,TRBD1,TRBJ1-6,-,CASYYLRDRGTPLHF,TGTGCCAGCTATTACCTCCGGGACAGGGGAACACCCCTCCACTTT
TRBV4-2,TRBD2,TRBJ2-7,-,CASRLASDNEQYF,TGTGCCAGCAGACTAGCGTCAGACAATGAGCAGTACTTC
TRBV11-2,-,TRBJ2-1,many,CASSLIRRGRRDSYNEQFF,TGTGCCAGCAGCTTAATTCGAAGGGGGAGGCGGGACTCCTACAATGAGCAGTTCTTC
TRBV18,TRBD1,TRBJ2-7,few,CASKPGGAAGYEQYF,TGTGCCAGCAAACCAGGGGGCGCGGCGGGCTACGAGCAGTACTTC
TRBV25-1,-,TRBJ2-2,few,CASSEWAVENTGELFF,TGTGCCAGCAGTGAATGGGCTGTTGAGAACACCGGGGAGCTGTTTTTT
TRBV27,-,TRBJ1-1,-,CASTTRGTEAFF,TGTGCCAGCACCACCCGGGGCACTGAAGCTTTCTTT
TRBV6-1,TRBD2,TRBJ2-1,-,CASSEMGLERYNEQFF,TGTGCCAGCAGTGAGATGGGACTAGAAAGGTACAATGAGCAGTTCTTC
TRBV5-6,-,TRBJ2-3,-,CASSYQGLSDTQYF,TGTGCCAGCAGCTACCAGGGACTTTCAGATACGCAGTATTTT
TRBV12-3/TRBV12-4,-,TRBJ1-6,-,CASSNSALNSPLHF,TGTGCCAGCAGTAACTCAGCATTGAATTCACCCCTCCACTTT
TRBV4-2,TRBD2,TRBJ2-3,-,CASSQDRGLAGGASTDTQYF,TGTGCCAGCAGCCAAGATAGGGGACTAGCGGGGGGTGCTAGCACAGATACGCAGTATTTT